This T cell receptor beta chain was found in a study of CD8+CD57+ T cells in acquired aplastic anemia. On the study more broadly: Recorded DNA amounts for sorted CD4+ and CD8+ cells had an average of approximately 3 ug. Study-wide results and limits: In common between the patients and the controls were more than 25 CD8+ CDR3 sequences.

Concerning this clonotype: What it binds is unknown.

Genomic DNA provided the template from which TCR beta VDJ and CDR3 profiles were obtained. In TCRdb, the reads were re-called with MiXCR into one record per CDR3 protein. The data contain around 150,000 distinct CDR3 sequences, 71% of them singletons. V shed 4 bases and J shed 4 bases, with 14 bases lying between them. The CDR3 has 14 amino acids. Germline V CDR1 and CDR2: SGHRS, YFSETQ. Patients picked for sequencing had shown CD8+CD57+ cell expansion detected by flow cytometry. Patients had not yet gotten any therapy when their blood was taken for sampling. This chain uses TRBV5-1 with TRBJ1-2; D perhaps matches TRBD1 (6 bases). This clonotype was sampled from a human donor with aplastic anemia. Sequencing input: sorted CD4+, CD8+, or CD8+CD57+ T cells (not recorded which) from PBMCs. The CDR3 sequence: CASSGRTGAYGYTF. CDR3 sequence (DNA): TGCGCCAGCAGCGGGAGGACGGGGGCCTATGGCTACACCTTC.